This T cell receptor (beta chain) was identified in a study of shared clonotypes between healthy human individuals. Study as a whole: Researchers assigned three CD4 naive, three CD4 memory, two CD8 naive and one CD8 memory plate to each donor. General study points: Sampling was confined to blood; repertoires within tissues likely differ.

About this clone: Antigen specificity is unknown.

This CDR3 has 15 residues. Germline V lookup: CDR1 MDHEN, CDR2 SYDVKM. With 4 bases removed from V and 0 bases from J, the gap between germline ends came to 12 bases. Sorted-subset replicate PCR reactions were performed with 200 ng DNA, corresponding to tens of thousands of T cell genomes. Generated by immunoSEQ multiplex PCR, the TCRdb table keeps only in-frame clones and is missing some. The sample lists about 1.5 million clones, roughly 96% occurring once. This TCR came from a man younger than 40 in good health. The material sequenced was naive CD4+ T cells sorted from blood. Described subset: CD45RA+ positively selected. The chain is built from TRBV28 and TRBJ1-1; D ambiguous. The CDR3 region is CASSSPGVLNTEAFF. For the CDR3, the DNA is TGTGCCAGCAGTTCCCCTGGGGTCCTGAACACTGAAGCTTTCTTT.